This T cell receptor (beta chain) was profiled in a study of T cells after yellow fever vaccination. Study-wide findings and caveats: The booster saw the reappearance of most primary-vaccination clones (approximately 97% CD4, 70% to 90% CD8). Abundant clonotypes from the bulk population could contaminate FACS-sorted repertoires.

Turning to this clonotype: The antigen is undetermined.

The CDR3 is made up of 13 amino acids. Per germline, CDR1 KGHDR and CDR2 SFDVKD. V lost 7 bases to trimming and J lost 6 bases, with 9 bases between them. Each CDR3 protein is one row after TCRdb ran MiXCR on the 5' RACE reads. Among some 320,000 distinct CDR3 sequences listed, approximately 4% were seen once. Sequenced here: PBMCs, sampled 15 days after the yellow fever booster vaccination. The sequence was collected from a man younger than 30 who received the YFV17D yellow fever vaccine. The chain employs TRBV24-1 and TRBJ1-6, with D uncertain. This CDR3 is CATRGGINSPLHF. CDR3 DNA: TGTGCCACCAGGGGAGGAATTAATTCACCCCTCCACTTT.